A selection of T cell receptor beta chains follows, all from one sample in a study of control samples from healthy donors and cancer patients. TCRdb's table, derived via immunoSEQ multiplex PCR, lists solely in-frame clones and lacks some. The data hold 150,000 to 200,000 clones, with 91% observed a single time. What was sequenced was blood. The source is a woman aged 25 to 39 in good health. The conserved cysteine and the conserved F or W are not part of the CDR3 here. A D gene is named only where the DNA matches it firmly. The size of a clone is reported for some rows only, either as once, few or many, or as a class for expanded clones.

clone size	J gene	D gene	V gene	CDR3 protein
-	TRBJ1-5	-	TRBV6-1	ASSEAYTYSNQPQH
-	TRBJ2-5	TRBD1	TRBV11-2	ASSAGTGRQETQY
-	TRBJ2-1	-	TRBV9	ASSVESASSYNEQF
-	TRBJ1-2	TRBD1	TRBV6-5	ASSPDRAPNYGYT
-	TRBJ2-1	-	TRBV11-3	ASSLDPGRTYNEQF
-	TRBJ1-2	-	TRBV30	ACRSYGYT
-	TRBJ2-2	TRBD2	TRBV5-4	ASSSWGGPGELF
-	TRBJ1-1	TRBD1	TRBV3-1/TRBV3-2	ASSRQGGGTEAF
-	TRBJ1-1	-	TRBV3-1/TRBV3-2	ASSQRNTEAF
once	TRBJ2-7	TRBD1	TRBV29-1	SVAKTGGYEQY
-	TRBJ1-2	-	TRBV5-1	ASSSQGYGYT
once	TRBJ1-1	-	TRBV24-1	ATSSSTNTEAF
-	TRBJ2-1	TRBD2	TRBV7-6	ASSLSSGGMTYNEQF
-	TRBJ2-3	-	TRBV6-4	ASSADGNTDTQY
-	TRBJ2-1	TRBD2	TRBV3-1/TRBV3-2	ASSQDSAGGYNEQF
-	TRBJ1-2	TRBD1	TRBV7-2	ASSLDRGDGYT
-	TRBJ2-1	-	TRBV7-8	ASSLAGSSYNEQF
-	TRBJ2-5	-	TRBV5-6	ASSPPYQETQY
-	TRBJ2-3	TRBD2	TRBV12-5	ASGPRTSVGTDTQY
once	TRBJ1-5	-	TRBV27	ASSLLGGGGNQPQH
-	TRBJ1-2	TRBD1	TRBV29-1	SVATGGRGYT
-	TRBJ1-2	-	TRBV19	ASSIADRSDGYT
-	TRBJ1-5	-	TRBV6-4	ASSAADNQPQH
-	TRBJ2-7	TRBD1	TRBV18	ASSPNRGTYEQY
-	TRBJ1-5	-	TRBV5-6	ASSLGQDRAQH
-	TRBJ2-4	TRBD2	TRBV6-6	ASSYVAGVAKNIQY
-	TRBJ1-1	TRBD1	TRBV20-1	SADRGLEAF
-	TRBJ1-4	-	TRBV4-1	ASSQSTTNEKLF
-	TRBJ1-2	TRBD1	TRBV7-8	ASSLRPTGTGDYGYT
-	TRBJ2-2	TRBD2	TRBV5-6	ASSLGTSGNTGELF
-	TRBJ1-5	-	TRBV30	AWSPGRYSNQPQH
-	TRBJ1-3	TRBD1	TRBV27	ASSLTGVGNTIY
-	TRBJ2-1	-	TRBV28	ASSLAGTYNEQF
-	TRBJ2-5	-	TRBV7-2	ASSLWGGSQETQY
-	TRBJ1-1	TRBD1	TRBV18	ASSPGQGHTEAF
-	TRBJ2-7	TRBD2	TRBV6-5	ASSWTSGSNHEQY
-	TRBJ2-3	TRBD2	TRBV2	ASSRVAGGTDTQY
-	TRBJ1-2	-	TRBV5-8	ASSPDISRAYGYT
-	TRBJ2-5	TRBD1	TRBV6-6	ASSWDSWETQY
-	TRBJ1-5	-	TRBV19	ASSIGVRGGSNQPQH
-	TRBJ1-3	-	TRBV5-1	ASSLAGRGNTIY
once	TRBJ2-1	TRBD2	TRBV7-9	ASSGVAGGPGNEQF
-	TRBJ2-1	TRBD2	TRBV6-4	ASSESSGGYNEQF
once	TRBJ1-1	-	TRBV7-9	ASSPPGRMNTEAF
-	TRBJ2-3	TRBD2	TRBV6-6	ASSRTTSGSVADTQY
once	TRBJ1-1	-	TRBV11-3	ASSLGQNTEAF
-	TRBJ1-3	-	TRBV10-3	AISEGQANTIY
-	TRBJ2-5	TRBD2	TRBV20-1	SASPARGGGKTQY
once	TRBJ1-1	-	TRBV14	ASSQNQAGTEAF
-	TRBJ2-4	-	TRBV5-6	ASSLEGQAKNIQY
once	TRBJ2-5	TRBD2	TRBV25-1	ASSEWGGETQY